The 23 T cell receptor beta chains below were found in one sample sequenced in a study of T-cell memory formation after mild COVID-19. TCRdb independently ran MiXCR on the 5' RACE reads; one entry per CDR3 protein. Of about 350,000 distinct CDR3 sequences in the sample, approximately 15% were seen once. The sequenced sample was PBMCs or a T cell subset sorted from them (not recorded which). These receptors originate from a man between 18 and 35 years old who had mild COVID-19 (a few samples of this study predate the infection). Cell type and time point are not known.

There are a few counts of this clonotype. The CDR3 coding sequence is TGTGCCAGCAGCTCCCGGACAGGACGCTACGAGCAGTACTTC. Its protein product is CASSSRTGRYEQYF. The V call is TRBV7-9, the J call TRBJ2-7; 7 bases match TRBD1. J lost 3 bases, V lost 4 bases, and 6 bases had no gene match. The CDR3 contains 14 residues. The germline gives CDR1 SEHNR, CDR2 FQNEAQ (reference sequence).

The genes are TRBV7-6 and TRBJ2-5, with TRBD1 matching 11 bases. Germline V gene sequence: CDR1 SGHVS, CDR2 FNYEAQ. The CDR3 spans 15 residues. V shed 5 bases and J 5 bases; nucleotides not matched to a gene: 7. CDR3 nucleotide sequence: TGTGCCAGCAGCCAATGGACAGGGGGCGTCGAGACCCAGTACTTC. Protein sequence: CASSQWTGGVETQYF.

The V gene is TRBV4-2, the J gene TRBJ1-5, with D unresolved. CDR3 size: 14 residues. V was shortened by 1 base and J by 4 bases, with 8 bases between the two germline ends. Germline lookup yields CDR1 LGHNA and CDR2 YNFKEQ. CDR3 sequence: CASSQGLDNQPQHF. In DNA form, the CDR3 reads TGTGCCAGCAGCCAAGGTCTCGATAATCAGCCCCAGCATTTT.

This clonotype has just a few counts. The V call is TRBV11-2, the J call TRBJ2-3; 8 nucleotides line up with TRBD2. V lost 4 bases and J lost 2; bases outside the gene matches: 14. The CDR3 contains 18 residues. The germline V gene encodes CDR1 SGHAT and CDR2 FQNNGV. CDR3 amino acids: CASSSPQGGGSPTDTQYF. Here the CDR3 DNA reads TGTGCCAGCAGCTCCCCACAGGGCGGGGGGTCCCCCACAGATACGCAGTATTTT.

This clonotype was detected a few times. The chain links TRBV6-6 to TRBJ2-7, with 7 bases lining up with TRBD2. In germline, CDR1 is MNHNY, CDR2 SVGAGI (reference sequence). The junction had 8 bases not matched to a gene; V was cut back by 8 bases and J by 7 bases. The CDR3 loop spans 12 amino acids. The CDR3 here is CASGGRVREQYF. CDR3 DNA: TGTGCCAGCGGGGGGAGGGTTAGGGAGCAGTACTTC.

This clonotype was counted many times. The J gene is TRBJ2-7, the V gene TRBV11-2; the match to TRBD1 covers 8 bases. Germline-derived CDR1 and CDR2 are SGHAT and FQNNGV. The CDR3 totals 15 residues. V lost 5 bases to trimming and J lost 6 bases; unmatched junction nucleotides: 12. The CDR3 bases are TGTGCCAGCAGCCGACAGGGGTCCAAGTGGGGCGAGCAGTACGTC. Translated: CASSRQGSKWGEQYV.

In regard to this clonotype: An end of the junction does not agree with germline; a read error may underlie this. This rearrangement joins TRBV19 to TRBJ1-1; D uncertain. CDR1 and CDR2 from the germline V gene are LNHDA and SQIVND (reference sequence). The CDR3 sequence is 12 residues long. CDR3 in amino acids: CAGSIRRAEAFF. Written as DNA, the CDR3 is TGTGCCGGTAGTATACGGCGGGCAGAAGCTTTCTTT. Full variable domain (outside the CDR3, taken from reference TRBV19 and TRBJ1-1): DGGITQSPKYLFRKEGQNVTLSCEQNLNHDAMYWYRQDPGQGLRLIYYSQIVNDFQKGDIAEGYSVSREKKESFPLTVTSAQKNPTAFYLCAGSIRRAEAFFGQGTRLTVV.

The V and J genes are TRBV11-3 and TRBJ2-3; tentative D call: TRBD2 (5 bases). CDR3 length: 15 residues. The germline CDR1 and CDR2 sequences are SGHNT and YENEEA. V dropped 2 bases and J dropped 0 bases, with 9 bases sitting between them. CDR3 in DNA: TGTGCCAGCAGCTTACGAGGGATCAGCACAGATACGCAGTATTTT. Translated, it gives CASSLRGISTDTQYF.

This clonotype was counted only a few times. The chain combines TRBV2 with TRBJ2-7; no definite D call. CDR1 and CDR2 from the germline V gene are SNHLY and FYNNEI. The CDR3 has 12 amino acids. V was cut by 4 bases and J by 5 bases, with 9 bases left in between. In DNA, the CDR3 is TGTGCCAGCAGTGTTGTAGGCGACGAGCAGTACTTC. This gives the protein CASSVVGDEQYF.

This clonotype was picked up a small number of times. The chain joins TRBV12-3 or TRBV12-4 to TRBJ1-5, with a possible D match to TRBD1 (6 bases). The CDR3 extends over 14 amino acids. V was clipped by 5 bases and J by 6 bases, with 14 bases between them. CDR3 sequence (DNA): TGTGCCAGCAGTCGCGGGGGGGGCGGTCAGCCCCAGCATTTT. This translates into CASSRGGGGQPQHF.

A few counts support this clonotype. The rearrangement joins TRBV20-1 to TRBJ2-1, with 8 bases matching TRBD1. The CDR3 covers 13 residues. Trimming at V came to 6 bases and at J to 7 bases, leaving 8 bases not matched to a gene. CDR1 and CDR2 (germline): DFQATT, SNEGSKA (reference sequence). As DNA, the CDR3 is TGCAGTGCCCGATCAGGGGGCGGAAATGAGCAGTTCTTC. Translating gives CSARSGGGNEQFF.

This clonotype has a count of ten or more. The CDR3 DNA reads as TGTGCCAGCAGCTCGCCCCCCGGGAGAAGTAATGAAAAACTGTTTTTT. Protein product: CASSSPPGRSNEKLFF. The chain recombines TRBV7-2 with TRBJ1-4; no definite D call. The ends were cut back, 4 bases at V and 4 bases at J, with 16 bases in the middle. The CDR3 spans 16 residues. Germline values: CDR1 SGHTA, CDR2 FQGNSA.

This clonotype was seen a few times. This chain uses TRBV12-3 or TRBV12-4 with TRBJ2-1; D possibly uses TRBD1 or TRBD2 (5 bases each). The CDR3 is 14 amino acids. Trimming removed 5 bases from V and 4 bases from J, with 12 bases in between. For the CDR3, the DNA is TGTGCCAGCAGTCCCTGGGACGGATACAATGAGCAGTTCTTC. Translation: CASSPWDGYNEQFF.

J is TRBJ2-3 and V is TRBV5-1; D call uncertain. CDR1 and CDR2 (germline): SGHRS, YFSETQ. The length of the CDR3 is 14 residues. Trimming removed 0 bases at V and 4 bases at J, with 9 bases between. CDR3 amino acids: CASSLAQQADTQYF. CDR3 in DNA: TGCGCCAGCAGCTTGGCCCAGCAGGCAGATACGCAGTATTTT. The full variable domain, completed using reference TRBV5-1 and TRBJ2-3, is KAGVTQTPRYLIKTRGQQVTLSCSPISGHRSVSWYQQTPGQGLQFLFEYFSETQRNKGNFPGRFSGRQFSNSRSEMNVSTLELGDSALYLCASSLAQQADTQYFGPGTRLTVL.

The chain uses TRBV24-1 and TRBJ2-2; D ambiguous. Deletions cut 3 bases from V and 6 bases from J, with 7 bases between. Germline CDR1 is KGHDR and CDR2 is SFDVKD. The CDR3 consists of 13 residues. This chain's CDR3 is CATSDRVAGELFF. The CDR3 region has the DNA TGTGCCACCAGTGATAGGGTGGCCGGGGAGCTGTTTTTT.

This clonotype was recorded at least ten times. The rearrangement uses TRBV28 and TRBJ2-5; D not resolved. Trimming took off 5 bases at V and 4 bases at J, with 2 bases between the two ends. Per germline, CDR1 MDHEN and CDR2 SYDVKM. The CDR3 is made up of 10 amino acids. The CDR3 DNA sequence: TGTGCCAGCAGTGGAGAGACCCAGTACTTC. This encodes CASSGETQYF.

This clonotype has a handful of counts. This rearrangement joins TRBV5-1 to TRBJ2-1; possible D gene TRBD1, 6 bases. Trimming took off 0 bases at V and 4 bases at J, with 14 bases between the two ends. The CDR3 is made up of 16 amino acids. CDR1 and CDR2 from the germline V gene are SGHRS and YFSETQ. The CDR3 region is CASSLGAGTRYNEQFF. In DNA, the CDR3 is TGCGCCAGCAGCTTGGGAGCCGGGACACGGTACAATGAGCAGTTCTTC.

This clonotype showed up just a few times. The rearrangement joins TRBV6-6 to TRBJ1-2, with 7 bases matching TRBD1. The CDR3 consists of 14 residues. Germline V gene lookup returns CDR1 MNHNY and CDR2 SVGAGI (reference sequence). V lost 6 bases to trimming and J lost 4 bases; unmatched junction nucleotides: 8. CDR3: CASSTRDSLYGYTF. CDR3 DNA sequence: TGTGCCAGCAGCACCCGGGACAGTCTCTATGGCTACACCTTC.

The genes are TRBV4-2 and TRBJ1-2; D gene unclear. The germline V gene has CDR1 LGHNA and CDR2 YNFKEQ. Trimming left V 3 bases short and J 6 bases short, with 23 bases between. The CDR3 covers 17 residues. CDR3 region: CASSHPVADLAWDGYTF. DNA for the CDR3: TGTGCCAGCAGCCACCCGGTAGCAGACCTAGCCTGGGATGGCTACACCTTC.

This clonotype came up a few times. The gene calls are TRBV6-5 and TRBJ1-2; D call uncertain. Trimming took 6 bases from V and 7 from J, leaving 18 bases between them. This CDR3 spans 14 amino acids. Germline V CDR1 and CDR2: MNHEY, SVGAGI. CDR3 sequence reads: CASSSYVREGGYTF. DNA for the CDR3: TGTGCCAGCAGCTCCTACGTAAGGGAAGGTGGCTACACCTTC.

V usage is TRBV4-3 and J usage is TRBJ2-7; 8 bases map to TRBD2. V lost 0 bases, J lost 3 bases, and 1 base stayed unmatched. This CDR3 comprises 14 residues. Germline CDR1 is LGHNA and CDR2 is YSLEER. DNA for the CDR3: TGCGCCAGCAGCCAAGAGCGGGGGGTCTACGAGCAGTACTTC. Amino acids: CASSQERGVYEQYF.

This clonotype was detected a few times. This rearrangement joins TRBV7-2 to TRBJ1-1; a weak D match, TRBD1 (6 bases). V lost 5 bases and J lost 11, with 21 bases in between. Germline V lookup: CDR1 SGHTA, CDR2 FQGNSA. The CDR3 is 14 amino acids. The CDR3 DNA reads as TGTGCCAGCAGCCGGTACGGGACACCCGGGAGGGCTTTCTTT. It is translated as CASSRYGTPGRAFF.

The chain recombines TRBV27 with TRBJ2-1, with TRBD2 matching 7 bases. V trimming: 4 bases; J trimming: 13 bases; junction bases outside the gene matches: 10. This CDR3 has 13 residues. Germline V CDR1 and CDR2: MNHEY, SMNVEV (reference sequence). CDR3 DNA sequence: TGTGCCAGCAGTTCACGGAACCGGGACTACCAGTTCTTC. Amino acid sequence: CASSSRNRDYQFF.